A single sample gave rise to the 8 T cell receptor beta chains below, sequenced in a study of cytomegalovirus exposure and HLA in healthy donors. TCRdb's copy holds only in-frame clones and misses some; the assay was immunoSEQ multiplex PCR. The sample has some 140,000 clones, 70% to 90% seen once; the top ten hold roughly 1.4%. The specimen was PBMCs. The receptors originated from a woman in her twenties or thirties in good health and CMV-seronegative.

CDR3 nucleotides: TGCGCCAGCAGCTTTCGAGGAGAGAACACCGGGGAGCTGTTTTTT. This translates into CASSFRGENTGELFF. The chain has TRBV5-1 and TRBJ2-2; D gene ambiguous. The V gene's germline CDR1 is SGHRS and CDR2 YFSETQ. Trimming shortened V by 2 bases and J by 1 base, and 9 bases separated the two germline ends. This CDR3 is built from 15 residues.

The V call is TRBV7-9, the J call TRBJ1-1, with 8 bases matching TRBD1. The CDR3 runs 16 residues. Germline V gives CDR1 SEHNR, CDR2 FQNEAQ (reference sequence). J was trimmed by 5 bases and V by 5 bases; bases with no gene match: 13. The CDR3 bases are TGTGCCAGCAGCGCCCGACAGGGGAGGCTGGGAACTGAAGCTTTCTTT. Protein: CASSARQGRLGTEAFF.

The chain is built from TRBV11-1 and TRBJ1-1; maybe TRBD1 (5 bases). The CDR3 covers 14 residues. Trimming pared 5 bases from V and 4 bases from J, leaving 14 bases between. In germline, CDR1 is SGHAT, CDR2 FQDESV (reference sequence). Here the CDR3 reads CASSPVTGGTEAFF. In DNA, the CDR3 is TGTGCCAGCAGCCCGGTCACCGGGGGCACTGAAGCTTTCTTT.

The chain uses TRBV5-1 and TRBJ2-3; D unresolved. CDR1 is SGHRS and CDR2 is YFSETQ in the germline V gene. Trimming shortened V by 5 bases and J by 5 bases, and 12 bases separated the two germline ends. There are 13 residues in the CDR3. CDR3 loop: CASRQNTGDTQYF. As DNA, the CDR3 is TGCGCCAGCAGACAAAATACGGGAGATACGCAGTATTTT. Drawing the rest from reference TRBV5-1 and TRBJ2-3, the complete variable domain is KAGVTQTPRYLIKTRGQQVTLSCSPISGHRSVSWYQQTPGQGLQFLFEYFSETQRNKGNFPGRFSGRQFSNSRSEMNVSTLELGDSALYLCASRQNTGDTQYFGPGTRLTVL.

The chain joins TRBV4-2 to TRBJ2-1, with 10 bases fitting TRBD2. Trimming at V came to 8 bases and at J to 0 bases, leaving 7 bases not matched to a gene. The germline CDR1 and CDR2 sequences are LGHNA and YNFKEQ. This CDR3 region has 16 residues. The CDR3 here is CASSSGSFYSYNEQFF. CDR3 sequence (DNA): TGTGCCAGCTCTAGCGGGAGCTTTTACTCCTACAATGAGCAGTTCTTC.

V usage is TRBV5-1 and J usage is TRBJ2-5; weak D call: TRBD2 (6 bases). This CDR3 contains 14 residues. Germline CDR1 SGHRS, CDR2 YFSETQ. Deletions cut 5 bases from V and 7 bases from J, with 18 bases between. The DNA of the CDR3 is TGCGCCAGCAGTGATTCCCCCGGGACTCCGACCCAGTACTTC. It encodes CASSDSPGTPTQYF.

V and J are TRBV18 and TRBJ1-2; unclear D gene. The V gene lost 2 bases and the J gene lost 5 bases, with 9 bases spanning the gap. CDR1 is KGHSH, CDR2 LQKENI, per germline. The CDR3 totals 13 residues. In DNA, the CDR3 is TGTGCCAGCTCACCATCAGAGGATTATGGCTACACCTTC. Translating it yields CASSPSEDYGYTF.

In its sample, this clone was seen a few times. The V and J genes are TRBV4-1 and TRBJ2-1, with 8 bases that match TRBD2. The CDR3 is 15 residues long. J gave up 7 bases and V 6 bases, and 11 bases lay outside the gene matches. Germline lookup yields CDR1 MGHRA and CDR2 YSYEKL. CDR3 sequence reads: CASRTTGGIRNEQFF. The CDR3 coding sequence is TGCGCCAGCAGGACAACGGGGGGGATCAGAAATGAGCAGTTCTTC.